Below, 29 T cell receptor beta chains from the same sample are listed, as sequenced in a study of blood T cell repertoires in COVID-19. Method: immunoSEQ multiplex PCR; TCRdb's copy keeps in-frame clones and lacks some. This repertoire shows about 230,000 clones, 85% to 90% found once; its top ten account for roughly 12%. The sequenced material came from peripheral blood. These receptor sequences come from a man aged 50-59 years with COVID-19, enrolled during active disease.

The chain combines TRBV21-1 with TRBJ2-3; the DNA was not compared with TRBD2, the D call given in the table. TRBV21-1 is recorded as a pseudogene. This CDR3 is 16 amino acids long. The CDR3 bases are TGTGCCAGCAGCCCTGAGGAACGCCCCCCCGCAGATACGCAGTATTTT. Its translation: CASSPEERPPADTQYF.

This clone was recorded a few times. The chain employs TRBV2 and TRBJ1-4; D is unclear. Trimming took off 1 base at V and 5 bases at J, with 23 bases between the two ends. The V gene's germline CDR1 is SNHLY and CDR2 FYNNEI. This CDR3 has 19 amino acids. CDR3 protein: CASSEGSGQFGSVNEKLFF. For the CDR3, the DNA is TGTGCCAGCAGTGAAGGCAGTGGGCAGTTCGGCAGTGTAAATGAAAAACTGTTTTTT.

This clone appeared a single time. The CDR3 bases are TGTGCCAGCAGTGAAGAGAATCGCAGGTACGAGCAGTACTTC. This encodes CASSEENRRYEQYF. This sequence joins TRBV6-1 and TRBJ2-7, with D hard to call. The length of the CDR3 is 14 residues. Germline CDR1 is MNHNS and CDR2 is SASEGT. Trimming took off 1 base at V and 4 bases at J, with 11 bases between the two ends.

This clone was counted a single time. V gene TRBV6-4 combines with J gene TRBJ2-3; unclear D gene. The V gene lost 5 bases and the J gene lost 8 bases, with 14 bases spanning the gap. CDR1 and CDR2 from the germline V gene are MRHNA and SNTAGT. This CDR3 has 13 amino acids. CDR3 residues: CASSPSGRLTQYF. In nucleotides, the CDR3 is TGTGCCAGCAGTCCTTCCGGCAGACTTACGCAGTATTTT.

The genes are TRBV28 and TRBJ1-5; 9 nucleotides align to TRBD1. The CDR3 sequence is 14 residues long. The germline CDR1 and CDR2 sequences are MDHEN and SYDVKM. The ends lost 11 bases at V and 5 bases at J; junction bases unmatched: 10. CDR3 DNA: TGTGCCGTAAACCCGGGACAGGGCCATCAGCCCCAGCATTTT. Translated, it gives CAVNPGQGHQPQHF.

This chain joins TRBV7-9 and TRBJ2-7; D is undetermined. V dropped 3 bases and J dropped 3 bases, with 9 bases sitting between them. This CDR3 region has 13 residues. Germline CDR1 reads SEHNR; CDR2 reads FQNEAQ (reference sequence). The DNA of the CDR3 is TGTGCCAGCAGCTTTCCCCCTAGCTACGAGCAGTACTTC. Amino acid sequence: CASSFPPSYEQYF. The whole variable domain, filled in from reference TRBV7-9 and TRBJ2-7, reads DTGVSQNPRHKITKRGQNVTFRCDPISEHNRLYWYRQTLGQGPEFLTYFQNEAQLEKSRLLSDRFSAERPKGSFSTLEIQRTEQGDSAMYLCASSFPPSYEQYFGPGTRLTVT.

This rearrangement joins TRBV7-9 to TRBJ1-6, with a weak D call TRBD1 (5 bases). Germline V CDR1 and CDR2: SEHNR, FQNEAQ (reference sequence). V was shortened by 4 bases and J by 10 bases, with 17 bases between the two germline ends. This CDR3 has 15 amino acids. The CDR3 region has the DNA TGTGCCAGCAGCTCGGACGGCCTTAGGGGATCACCCCTCCACTTT. Protein sequence: CASSSDGLRGSPLHF.

The CDR3 DNA reads TGTGCCAGCAGCTTAAATCTACCCGGGGAGCTGTTTTTT. Translation gives CASSLNLPGELFF. The J gene is TRBJ2-2, the V gene TRBV7-3; D unclear. The germline gives CDR1 SGHTA, CDR2 FQGTGA. The germline V and J ends were trimmed by 1 base and 6 bases, with 6 bases remaining between them. This CDR3 contains 13 residues.

The CDR3 here is CASRPTANEKLFF. CDR3 bases: TGTGCCAGCAGGCCCACAGCTAATGAAAAACTGTTTTTT. V and J are TRBV6-6 and TRBJ1-4; D not certain. V lost 6 bases to trimming and J lost 3 bases, with 8 bases between them. The CDR3 length is 13 residues. Germline-derived CDR1 and CDR2 are MNHNY and SVGAGI (reference sequence).

The CDR3 sequence: CASSAPGQRSTDTQYF. The CDR3 DNA reads TGTGCCAGCAGTGCCCCGGGACAGAGAAGCACAGATACGCAGTATTTT. This chain uses TRBV6-1 with TRBJ2-3; 7 bases line up with TRBD1. This CDR3 has 16 amino acids. Germline trimming cut 4 bases from V and 0 bases from J; bases unmatched to any gene: 7. CDR1 is MNHNS, CDR2 SASEGT, per germline.

The genes are TRBV9 and TRBJ2-2; TRBD2 might be the D (6 bases). CDR1 SGDLS and CDR2 YYNGEE come from the germline V gene. With 4 bases removed from V and 0 bases from J, the gap between germline ends came to 13 bases. The CDR3 contains 16 residues. In DNA form, the CDR3 reads TGTGCCAGCAGCCCCCGGGAGAGTACGAACACCGGGGAGCTGTTTTTT. This sequence encodes CASSPRESTNTGELFF.

As DNA, the CDR3 is TGTGCCAGCAGGATAGCGAGCACCGGGGAGCTGTTTTTT. Translated: CASRIASTGELFF. The chain has TRBV12-3 or TRBV12-4 and TRBJ2-2, with D perhaps TRBD2 (5 bases). The CDR3 sequence is 13 residues long. V gave up 6 bases and J gave up 4 bases, with 9 bases separating them.

Regarding this clone: This sequence may be a read error, since a much larger clone differs from it by one base. The chain couples TRBV6-2 or TRBV6-3 to TRBJ1-5, with 8 nucleotides matching TRBD1. The germline V gene encodes CDR1 MNHEY and CDR2 SVGEGT. This CDR3 contains 14 residues. Trimming at V came to 6 bases and at J to 1 base, leaving 2 bases not matched to a gene. This chain's CDR3 is CASSGQGSNQPQHF. Written as DNA, the CDR3 is TGTGCCAGCAGCGGACAGGGAAGCAATCAGCCCCAGCATTTT.

The rearrangement uses TRBV28 and TRBJ1-3; no definite D call. V was trimmed by 3 bases and J by 0 bases, leaving 15 bases between them. This CDR3 is 17 amino acids long. Germline loops: CDR1 MDHEN, CDR2 SYDVKM. CDR3 amino acids: CASSFEEGTSSGNTIYF. CDR3 coding DNA: TGTGCCAGCAGTTTTGAAGAGGGCACCAGCTCTGGAAACACCATATATTTT.

The chain recombines TRBV2 with TRBJ1-5; D possibly corresponds to TRBD1 (5 bases). This CDR3 has 16 amino acids. Germline V gene data show CDR1 as SNHLY and CDR2 as FYNNEI. V lost 5 bases and J lost 4, with 18 bases in between. DNA for the CDR3: TGTGCCAGCAGTCCCCTGGGACCCGGAGGGAATCAGCCCCAGCATTTT. This translates into CASSPLGPGGNQPQHF.

The chain recombines TRBV10-2 with TRBJ2-3; the match to TRBD2 covers 8 bases. The CDR3 is 15 amino acids. The ends lost 4 bases at V and 3 bases at J; junction bases unmatched: 6. Germline CDR1 and CDR2: WSHSY and SAAADI. Here the CDR3 DNA reads TGCGCCAGCAGTGGGCGGGGGGAAAGAACAGATACGCAGTATTTT. The encoded protein is CASSGRGERTDTQYF.

This clone has just one count. J is TRBJ2-5 and V is TRBV5-6, with D perhaps TRBD1 (5 bases). V gave up 6 bases and J gave up 3 bases, with 12 bases separating them. CDR3 length: 13 residues. Germline CDR1 and CDR2: SGHDT and YYEEEE. The CDR3 loop reads CASTRTRKETQYF. The DNA for the CDR3 is TGTGCCAGCACTAGGACAAGAAAAGAGACCCAGTACTTC.

This clone was observed once. This sequence joins TRBV5-4 and TRBJ1-3; 7 bases are shared with TRBD1. The germline V gene has CDR1 SGHNT and CDR2 YYREEE (reference sequence). V shed 4 bases, J shed 9 bases, and the junction held 7 bases outside the gene matches. The CDR3 is 13 amino acids. The CDR3 sequence is CASSPETGSTIYF. CDR3 coding DNA: TGTGCCAGCAGCCCCGAGACAGGGAGCACCATATATTTT.

The sample holds a few counts of this clone. The chain carries TRBV21-1 and TRBJ2-3; the DNA was not compared with TRBD1, the D call given in the table. TRBV21-1 is shown as a pseudogene. The length of the CDR3 is 20 residues. The CDR3: CASSPGRGQPFQTAADTQYF. For the CDR3, the DNA is TGTGCCAGCAGCCCCGGAAGAGGACAGCCCTTCCAAACCGCCGCAGATACGCAGTATTTT.

The chain couples TRBV7-2 to TRBJ2-7, with 7 nucleotides matching TRBD1. CDR3 length: 14 amino acids. The V and J ends lost 4 bases and 5 bases, in that order; junction bases with no gene match: 8. The germline V gene encodes CDR1 SGHTA and CDR2 FQGNSA. The CDR3, as DNA: TGTGCCAGCAGCTCCCCCCACAGGGGAAACGAGCAGTACTTC. Residues: CASSSPHRGNEQYF.

The chain couples TRBV3-1 (or the pseudogene TRBV3-2) to TRBJ2-5, with TRBD1 matching 9 bases. The CDR3 spans 15 residues. Germline CDR1 reads LGHDT; CDR2 reads YNNKEL (reference sequence). The V and J ends lost 6 bases and 2 bases, in that order; junction bases with no gene match: 7. DNA of the CDR3: TGTGCCAGCAGAAAGACAGGGGGAGGACAAGAGACCCAGTACTTC. Protein product: CASRKTGGGQETQYF.

This rearrangement joins TRBV3-1 (or the pseudogene TRBV3-2) to TRBJ2-1, with TRBD2 identical over 10 bases. Germline CDR1 is LGHDT and CDR2 is YNNKEL (reference sequence). The ends lost 1 base at V and 8 bases at J; junction bases unmatched: 5. The CDR3 runs 15 residues. CDR3 in amino acids: CASSQGPSGGDEQFF. Here the CDR3 DNA reads TGTGCCAGCAGCCAAGGGCCTAGCGGGGGTGATGAGCAGTTCTTC.

The DNA for the CDR3 is TGTGCCATCAGTGGGGGACAGTGGGCCACAGATACGCAGTATTTT. Its translation is CAISGGQWATDTQYF. The chain carries TRBV10-3 and TRBJ2-3; TRBD1 agrees at 7 bases. This CDR3 is 15 amino acids long. V dropped 4 bases and J dropped 2; count of bases not matched to a gene: 6. From germline, CDR1 is ENHRY and CDR2 SYGVKD.

The chain couples TRBV6-5 to TRBJ1-2; 7 bases fit TRBD1. Germline-derived CDR1 and CDR2 are MNHEY and SVGAGI. The junction had 14 bases not matched to a gene; V was cut back by 7 bases and J by 6 bases. The CDR3 has 15 residues. CDR3 DNA sequence: TGTGCCAGCACCTACCACAGGGGCACCAGTGATGGCTACACCTTC. Translating it yields CASTYHRGTSDGYTF.

The chain couples TRBV7-9 to TRBJ2-1, with TRBD2 matching over 10 bases. The V gene's germline CDR1 is SEHNR and CDR2 FQNEAQ (reference sequence). The CDR3 totals 15 residues. The V segment lost 5 bases and the J segment 6 bases; nucleotides outside the gene matches: 7. This CDR3 reads CASSPTGTSANEQFF. The CDR3 bases are TGTGCCAGCAGCCCCACAGGGACTAGCGCCAATGAGCAGTTCTTC.

CDR3 in DNA: TGCGCCAGCAGCCAAGTCACAGGGTCCTCGGAGCAGTACTTC. It is translated as CASSQVTGSSEQYF. The chain couples TRBV4-1 to TRBJ2-7, with a tentative D call TRBD1 (6 bases). Deletions cut 1 base from V and 7 bases from J, with 14 bases between. The CDR3 runs 14 residues. CDR1 is MGHRA, CDR2 YSYEKL, per germline.

This sequence joins TRBV4-2 and TRBJ1-6; a weak D match, TRBD1 (6 bases). Deletions cut 1 base from V and 7 bases from J, with 11 bases between. The germline gives CDR1 LGHNA, CDR2 YNFKEQ. The CDR3 contains 15 residues. The CDR3 DNA reads as TGTGCCAGCAGCCAAGGGACAGATGGGAATTCACCCCTCCACTTT. Amino acids: CASSQGTDGNSPLHF.

V and J are TRBV9 and TRBJ1-5, with 9 bases identical to TRBD1. The V gene end was trimmed by 3 bases and the J gene end by 5 bases; junction bases not matched to a gene: 0. Germline CDR1 SGDLS, CDR2 YYNGEE. This CDR3 comprises 13 residues. The CDR3 is CASSGTGDQPQHF. The CDR3 bases are TGTGCCAGCAGCGGGACAGGGGATCAGCCCCAGCATTTT.

The gene calls are TRBV10-3 and TRBJ1-1; tentatively, D is TRBD1 (6 bases). V lost 7 bases and J 2 bases, leaving 14 bases between the germline ends. Germline V gene sequence: CDR1 ENHRY, CDR2 SYGVKD. The CDR3 covers 14 residues. In nucleotides, the CDR3 is TGTGCCATCACCGAGGGGGACCTAAACACTGAAGCTTTCTTT. Translating it yields CAITEGDLNTEAFF.